The 9 T cell receptor beta chains below all came from one sample that was sequenced in a study of blood T cells in healthy people across ages. Alongside a J-beta primer mix, a sample-barcoded 5' primer served in a second PCR lasting about 7 to 11 cycles. TCRdb reprocessed the 5' RACE reads with MiXCR, giving one entry per CDR3 protein. The sample consists of hundreds of thousands of distinct CDR3 sequences, roughly 25% of them appearing once. These sequences were also reported in another study, on T cells of mothers and their children.

The source material was blood. These receptors were taken from a boy between 5 and 17 years old in good health.

This clonotype was found a few times. V is TRBV7-2 and J is TRBJ2-5, with 15 positions matching TRBD2. Looked up from germline, CDR1 is SGHTA and CDR2 is FQGNSA. The CDR3 totals 17 residues. After removal of 5 bases from V and 4 bases from J, the junction contained 8 bases not matched to a gene. CDR3 amino acids: CASSRTSGGGWGETQYF. CDR3 sequence (DNA): TGTGCCAGCAGCCGGACTAGCGGGGGGGGATGGGGAGAGACCCAGTACTTC.

V is TRBV2 and J is TRBJ1-3; D is ambiguous. Germline loops: CDR1 SNHLY, CDR2 FYNNEI. V gave up 0 bases and J gave up 4 bases, with 10 bases separating them. The CDR3 runs 15 residues. The CDR3 region is CASSEAGPLGNTIYF. CDR3 bases: TGTGCCAGCAGTGAAGCAGGGCCTCTGGGAAACACCATATATTTT.

The rearrangement uses TRBV29-1 and TRBJ2-3, with D hard to call. The CDR3 is 13 amino acids. V was pared by 3 bases and J by 2 bases, with 9 bases between. Germline assignment: CDR1 SQVTM and CDR2 ANQGSEA. The CDR3 loop is CSVEFIATDTQYF. CDR3 nucleotide sequence: TGCAGCGTTGAGTTTATAGCCACAGATACGCAGTATTTT.

The CDR3 DNA reads TGCAGCGTTGAAAGTGACAGGGGTTCCGAGCAGTACTTC. Translation: CSVESDRGSEQYF. The chain has TRBV29-1 and TRBJ2-7; TRBD1 matches 8 bases. J was trimmed by 6 bases and V by 2 bases; bases with no gene match: 6. Germline-derived CDR1 and CDR2 are SQVTM and ANQGSEA. The CDR3 loop spans 13 amino acids.

This chain joins TRBV5-1 and TRBJ2-5, with TRBD2 matching 7 bases. Germline V gives CDR1 SGHRS, CDR2 YFSETQ. The CDR3 covers 14 residues. Trimming removed 8 bases from V and 4 bases from J; junction bases left unmatched: 11. The CDR3 nucleotides are TGCGCCAGAGGCTCGGTCGCGGGGGTAGAGACCCAGTACTTC. Translation gives CARGSVAGVETQYF.

V and J are TRBV7-9 and TRBJ2-2; 13 nucleotides line up with TRBD2. The germline V gene encodes CDR1 SEHNR and CDR2 FQNEAQ (reference sequence). With V trimmed by 2 bases and J by 5 bases, 8 bases remained unmatched. CDR3 length: 18 amino acids. The CDR3 nucleotides read TGTGCCAGCAGCTTAAGGACTAGCGGGGGTGCTTGGACCGGGGAGCTGTTTTTT. Residues: CASSLRTSGGAWTGELFF.

The rearrangement joins TRBV29-1 to TRBJ2-5; 8 nucleotides match TRBD1. The length of the CDR3 is 15 residues. The V segment lost 5 bases and the J segment 4 bases; nucleotides outside the gene matches: 12. Germline CDR1 and CDR2: SQVTM and ANQGSEA. The CDR3 is CSVRTGPERGETQYF. Written as DNA, the CDR3 is TGCAGCGTTCGGACAGGGCCGGAGAGAGGAGAGACCCAGTACTTC.

The sample holds a few counts of this clonotype. This sequence joins TRBV12-3 or TRBV12-4 and TRBJ1-5, with no clear D. The CDR3 contains 14 residues. Trimming stripped 4 bases from V and 2 bases from J, with 9 bases between. DNA for the CDR3: TGTGCCAGCAGTTCAGAGCAAGGCAATCAGCCCCAGCATTTT. This encodes CASSSEQGNQPQHF.

This clonotype was detected a few times. The chain couples TRBV5-5 to TRBJ2-4; D possibly corresponds to TRBD1 (6 bases). Per the germline V gene, CDR1 is SGHKS and CDR2 is YYEKEE (reference sequence). The CDR3 covers 16 residues. Trimming shortened V by 2 bases and J by 0 bases, and 12 bases separated the two germline ends. The CDR3 loop is CASSLQGSRAKNIQYF. The CDR3 bases are TGTGCCAGCAGCTTACAGGGAAGTAGAGCCAAAAACATTCAGTACTTC.